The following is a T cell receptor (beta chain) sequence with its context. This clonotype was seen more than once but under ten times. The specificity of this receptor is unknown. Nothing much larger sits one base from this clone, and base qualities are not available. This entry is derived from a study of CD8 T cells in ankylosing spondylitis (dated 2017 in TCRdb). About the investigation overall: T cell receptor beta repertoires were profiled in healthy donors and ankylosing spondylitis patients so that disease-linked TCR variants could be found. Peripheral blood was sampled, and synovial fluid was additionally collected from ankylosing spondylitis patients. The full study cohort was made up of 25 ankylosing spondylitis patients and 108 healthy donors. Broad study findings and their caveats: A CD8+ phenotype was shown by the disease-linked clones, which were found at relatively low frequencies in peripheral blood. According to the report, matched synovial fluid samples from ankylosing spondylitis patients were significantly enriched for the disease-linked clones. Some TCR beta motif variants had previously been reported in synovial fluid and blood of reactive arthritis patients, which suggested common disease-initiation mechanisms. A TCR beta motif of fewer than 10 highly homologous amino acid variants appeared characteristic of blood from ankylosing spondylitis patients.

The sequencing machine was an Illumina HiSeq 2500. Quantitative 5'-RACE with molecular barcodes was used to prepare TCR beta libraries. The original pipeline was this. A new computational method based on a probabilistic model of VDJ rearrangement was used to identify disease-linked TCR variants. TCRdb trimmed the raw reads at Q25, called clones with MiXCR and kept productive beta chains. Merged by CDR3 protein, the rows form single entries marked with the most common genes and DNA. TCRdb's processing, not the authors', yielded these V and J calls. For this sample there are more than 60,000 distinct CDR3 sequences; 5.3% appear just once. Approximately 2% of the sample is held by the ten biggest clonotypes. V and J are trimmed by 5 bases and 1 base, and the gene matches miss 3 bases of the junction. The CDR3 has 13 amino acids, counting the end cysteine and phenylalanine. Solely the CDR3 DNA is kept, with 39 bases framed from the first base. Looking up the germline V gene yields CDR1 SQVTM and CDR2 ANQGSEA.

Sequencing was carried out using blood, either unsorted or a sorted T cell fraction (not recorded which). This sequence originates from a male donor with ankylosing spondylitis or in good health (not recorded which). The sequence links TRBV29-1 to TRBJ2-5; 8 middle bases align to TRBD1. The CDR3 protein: CSVRQGTQETQYF. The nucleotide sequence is TGCAGCGTTCGACAGGGGACCCAAGAGACCCAGTACTTC.